This is a list of T cell receptor beta chains from one sample in a study of beta chain features in type 1 diabetes. Sequenced by immunoSEQ multiplex PCR; TCRdb stores in-frame clones only, minus some. The repertoire holds 120,000 to 150,000 clones, with under 60% as singletons. Sequencing was done on a sample of Tregs from blood. The source of these receptors is a man aged 18-30 years in good health. Each CDR3 is given with its conserved first and last residue. The D gene is left open where the match is weak.

>TRBV6-1|.|TRBJ2-7
CASSGRDFPYEQYF
>TRBV20-1|.|TRBJ2-5
CSATHGETQYF
>TRBV7-2|TRBD1|TRBJ2-7
CASTQRGQGLYEQYF
>TRBV18|TRBD1|TRBJ1-1
CASSLRTGELNTEAFF
>TRBV7-8|.|TRBJ1-1
CASSPSRAEAFF
>TRBV6-6|.|TRBJ1-6
CASSYKGNNNSPLHF
>TRBV2|.|TRBJ1-2
CANRDSIYGYTF
>TRBV18|.|TRBJ2-1
CASSPPVAHNEQFF
>TRBV29-1|TRBD1|TRBJ2-7
CSVDRGPYEQYF
>TRBV4-2|TRBD2|TRBJ2-5
CASSLRLAGDVTQYF
>TRBV10-3|TRBD2|TRBJ2-3
CAISPLAGTTDTQYF
>TRBV11-1|TRBD1|TRBJ2-7
CASSPEHWTGGYEQYF
>TRBV7-2|.|TRBJ2-3
CASSEPGVLTDTQYF
>TRBV27|TRBD1|TRBJ1-5
CASSFLGQGQPQHF
>TRBV5-1|.|TRBJ2-3
CASSPPGSTDTQYF
>TRBV11-1|.|TRBJ1-1
CASGRGTSGTEAFF
>TRBV12-5|TRBD1|TRBJ2-1
CASGLRGRGEQFF
>TRBV7-2|.|TRBJ1-1
CASSLLGLNTEAFF
>TRBV6-1|.|TRBJ1-6
CASRTTRPLHF
>TRBV27|.|TRBJ2-7
CASSLRRDYEQYF
>TRBV5-1|TRBD1|TRBJ2-7
CASSFGQGQYYEQYF
>TRBV7-8|.|TRBJ1-1
CASSPLVGNTEAFF
>TRBV28|.|TRBJ1-5
CASSYLVRQPQHF
>TRBV28|TRBD1|TRBJ2-2
CASSWTGNRELFF
>TRBV5-5|.|TRBJ2-3
CASSINTDTQYF
>TRBV5-4|TRBD2|TRBJ2-4
CASSGTSGLAKNIQYF
>TRBV14|TRBD1|TRBJ2-4
CASSQGGTVLNIQYF
>TRBV7-2|.|TRBJ2-3
CASSLASTDTQYF
>TRBV11-2|.|TRBJ1-1
CASSREYRRDEAFF
>TRBV7-9|.|TRBJ2-5
CASSLQVLPPAQYF
>TRBV5-4|TRBD2|TRBJ2-2
CASSPRLAGTTGELFF
>TRBV5-6|.|TRBJ1-2
CASSLSGRNYGYTF
>TRBV30|.|TRBJ1-1
CAWRRANTEAFF
>TRBV7-3|.|TRBJ2-1
CASSLTGAPSYNEQFF
>TRBV5-1|.|TRBJ1-4
CASSRGGPVANEKLFF
>TRBV5-1|.|TRBJ1-2
CASSLTGSHGYTF
>TRBV7-2|.|TRBJ2-1
CASSRPLGGTSYNEQFF
>TRBV7-8|TRBD2|TRBJ2-3
CASSLLPSGRVVDTQYF
>TRBV28|.|TRBJ2-1
CASSTLGWSVGNEQFF
>TRBV10-3|TRBD1|TRBJ2-7
CAITTGAGWEQYF
>TRBV28|.|TRBJ2-2
CASSSQLASNTGELFF
>TRBV5-1|TRBD1|TRBJ1-5
CASRYPDREDDNQPQHF